The 26 T cell receptor beta chains reported below all come from one sample, sequenced in a study of blood T cell repertoires in COVID-19. The protocol was immunoSEQ multiplex PCR, while the TCRdb copy is restricted to in-frame clones and leaves out a portion. Here the sample spans about 480,000 clones, 88% being singletons. Sequencing was done on a sample of PBMCs or T cells enriched from blood (not recorded which). These receptors came from a woman between 55 and 75 years old who had recovered from COVID-19.

CDR3 sequence reads: CASSGTGGNYGYTF. The CDR3 bases are TGTGCCAGCAGTGGCACAGGGGGCAACTATGGCTACACCTTC. The rearrangement uses TRBV25-1 and TRBJ1-2, with 9 bases aligning to TRBD1. The CDR3 is made up of 14 amino acids. Germline lookup yields CDR1 MGHDK and CDR2 SYGVNS. V lost 4 bases, J lost 2 bases, and 2 bases stayed unmatched.

V usage is TRBV5-8 and J usage is TRBJ2-1; TRBD2 is a possible D gene (6 bases). CDR1 SGHTS and CDR2 YDEGEE come from the germline V gene. The CDR3 has 15 residues. Trimming shortened V by 6 bases and J by 1 base, and 14 bases separated the two germline ends. The CDR3 here is CASTLKGRSYNEQFF. The CDR3 bases are TGTGCCAGCACCCTTAAGGGGAGGTCCTACAATGAGCAGTTCTTC. The full variable domain, rest sourced from reference TRBV5-8 and TRBJ2-1, is EAGVTQSPTHLIKTRGQQATLRCSPISGHTSVYWYQQALGLGLQFLLWYDEGEERNRGNFPPRFSGRQFPNYSSELNVNALELEDSALYLCASTLKGRSYNEQFFGPGTRLTVL.

V is TRBV2 and J is TRBJ2-6; 9 bases align to TRBD2. V was pared by 7 bases and J by 0 bases, with 10 bases of the junction left unmatched. Germline V lookup: CDR1 SNHLY, CDR2 FYNNEI. The CDR3 runs 18 residues. CDR3 in amino acids: CASKSRGGFFSGANVLTF. The DNA for the CDR3 is TGTGCCAGCAAGTCGCGGGGGGGCTTTTTCTCTGGGGCCAACGTCCTGACTTTC.

The chain couples TRBV7-6 to TRBJ1-1, with 9 bases that match TRBD1. Germline lookup yields CDR1 SGHVS and CDR2 FNYEAQ. The CDR3 is 14 amino acids. The J segment lost 9 bases and the V segment lost 5 bases, leaving 10 bases of the junction unmatched. The CDR3: CASSTPKQGAKAFF. The CDR3 nucleotides read TGTGCCAGCAGCACCCCTAAACAGGGGGCGAAAGCTTTCTTT.

The chain uses TRBV27 and TRBJ2-4, with D perhaps TRBD1 (6 bases). The CDR3 is 16 residues long. CDR1 is MNHEY and CDR2 is SMNVEV in the germline V gene (reference sequence). V was cut by 2 bases and J by 0 bases, with 11 bases left in between. The CDR3 DNA reads as TGTGCCAGCAGTTTAACAGGGTTACTAGCCAAAAACATTCAGTACTTC. Protein sequence: CASSLTGLLAKNIQYF.

This chain uses TRBV24-1 with TRBJ2-5; 7 nucleotides agree with TRBD1. Trimming at V came to 9 bases and at J to 7 bases, leaving 7 bases not matched to a gene. Germline lookup yields CDR1 KGHDR and CDR2 SFDVKD. The CDR3 has 12 amino acids. CDR3 region: CATGTDLGTQYF. CDR3 in DNA: TGTGCCACCGGGACAGACCTTGGGACCCAGTACTTC.

The V gene is TRBV9, the J gene TRBJ2-2; 8 bases are shared with TRBD1. V lost 4 bases to trimming and J lost 4 bases; unmatched junction nucleotides: 9. The CDR3 extends over 16 amino acids. Germline values: CDR1 SGDLS, CDR2 YYNGEE. This CDR3 is CASSSPTGASTGELFF. The CDR3, as DNA: TGTGCCAGCAGCTCTCCGACAGGGGCCTCCACCGGGGAGCTGTTTTTT.

This rearrangement joins TRBV5-1 to TRBJ1-6; 7 bases map to TRBD1. The V gene's germline CDR1 is SGHRS and CDR2 YFSETQ. The CDR3 has 14 residues. J gave up 5 bases and V 7 bases, and 6 bases lay outside the gene matches. CDR3: CASGRDRDNSPLHF. CDR3 DNA sequence: TGCGCCAGCGGAAGAGACAGGGATAATTCACCCCTCCACTTT.

The sample holds one count of this clone. The V gene is TRBV2, the J gene TRBJ1-2; D is uncertain. The CDR3 runs to 13 residues. Germline CDR1 reads SNHLY; CDR2 reads FYNNEI. Trimming took off 4 bases at V and 3 bases at J, with 9 bases between the two ends. This CDR3 reads CASSAKRDYGYTF. Here the CDR3 DNA reads TGTGCCAGCAGTGCAAAGCGCGACTATGGCTACACCTTC.

This rearrangement joins TRBV10-1 to TRBJ2-1, with 16 bases identical to TRBD2. The germline gives CDR1 WNHNN, CDR2 SYGVQD (reference sequence). This CDR3 region has 16 residues. The V gene end was trimmed by 6 bases and the J gene end by 8 bases; junction bases not matched to a gene: 7. The CDR3 nucleotides are TGCGCCAGCAGCGGACCGGGACTAGCGGGGGGGTATGAGCAGTTCTTC. Protein product: CASSGPGLAGGYEQFF.

This clone was seen once. V and J are TRBV9 and TRBJ1-2; 7 bases align to TRBD1. CDR3 length: 14 amino acids. Germline V gives CDR1 SGDLS, CDR2 YYNGEE. The J segment lost 8 bases and the V segment lost 3 bases, leaving 10 bases of the junction unmatched. The CDR3 DNA reads TGTGCCAGCAGCGCCACTTACAGGGGCGCGGGCTACACCTTC. Translating gives CASSATYRGAGYTF.

The V and J genes are TRBV6-1 and TRBJ2-1; D uncertain. Trimming shortened V by 2 bases and J by 2 bases, and 13 bases separated the two germline ends. The CDR3 sequence is 16 residues long. Germline CDR1 and CDR2: MNHNS and SASEGT. The CDR3 coding sequence is TGTGCCAGCAGTGAACTGCTCACCACAACCTACAATGAGCAGTTCTTC. This codes for CASSELLTTTYNEQFF.

The chain recombines TRBV19 with TRBJ1-6, with 10 bases matching TRBD1. The V and J ends lost 3 bases and 4 bases, in that order; junction bases with no gene match: 3. The CDR3 loop spans 16 amino acids. Germline lookup yields CDR1 LNHDA and CDR2 SQIVND (reference sequence). CDR3: CASSIRDRGYNSPLHF. CDR3 nucleotide sequence: TGTGCCAGTAGTATCCGGGACAGGGGTTATAATTCACCCCTCCACTTT.

This sequence joins TRBV2 and TRBJ1-2; D is possibly TRBD1 (5 bases). Looked up from germline, CDR1 is SNHLY and CDR2 is FYNNEI. This CDR3 has 14 amino acids. V was clipped by 7 bases and J by 1 base, with 13 bases between them. CDR3 protein: CASTRGKINYGYTF. In DNA, the CDR3 is TGTGCCAGCACCCGGGGGAAGATTAACTATGGCTACACCTTC.

Points on this clone: Other nucleotide sequences from this sample produce the same CDR3. This chain links TRBV5-1 with TRBJ2-2; 9 nucleotides line up with TRBD1. The germline V gene encodes CDR1 SGHRS and CDR2 YFSETQ. The CDR3 spans 15 residues. V was clipped by 0 bases and J by 5 bases; unmatched bases: 2. The CDR3 protein is CASSLAGQGTGELFF. The CDR3 DNA is TGCGCCAGCAGCTTGGCTGGACAGGGGACCGGGGAGCTGTTTTTT. The full variable domain, with the rest looked up from reference TRBV5-1 and TRBJ2-2, is KAGVTQTPRYLIKTRGQQVTLSCSPISGHRSVSWYQQTPGQGLQFLFEYFSETQRNKGNFPGRFSGRQFSNSRSEMNVSTLELGDSALYLCASSLAGQGTGELFFGEGSRLTVL.

The chain couples TRBV14 to TRBJ2-5; no definite D call. Trimming stripped 0 bases from V and 4 bases from J, with 6 bases between. CDR1 and CDR2 (germline): SGHDN, FVKESK. The length of the CDR3 is 13 residues. In DNA form, the CDR3 reads TGTGCCAGCAGCCAAGACCGTTTAGAGACCCAGTACTTC. This codes for CASSQDRLETQYF.

The chain uses TRBV2 and TRBJ1-4, with D perhaps matching TRBD1 (6 bases). There are 14 residues in the CDR3. Deletions cut 10 bases from V and 8 bases from J, with 20 bases between. Germline values: CDR1 SNHLY, CDR2 FYNNEI. The CDR3: CATQSRGAGEKLFF. For the CDR3, the DNA is TGTGCCACCCAGTCGCGGGGGGCGGGGGAAAAACTGTTTTTT.

The chain employs TRBV29-1 and TRBJ1-1, with D perhaps matching TRBD1 (6 bases). Germline V gives CDR1 SQVTM, CDR2 ANQGSEA. Trimming took off 7 bases at V and 6 bases at J, with 18 bases between the two ends. The CDR3 sequence is 13 residues long. The CDR3 nucleotides read TGCAGCGCTACAGGGACACGGGGCGCTGAAGCTTTCTTT. Translation gives CSATGTRGAEAFF.

The V and J genes are TRBV25-1 and TRBJ2-3, with TRBD2 identical over 12 bases. Trimming cost V 3 bases and J 4 bases; bases outside gene matches: 2. The CDR3 is made up of 15 amino acids. Per the germline V gene, CDR1 is MGHDK and CDR2 is SYGVNS. The CDR3 loop reads CASSDLAGGPDTQYF. CDR3 sequence (DNA): TGTGCCAGCAGTGACCTAGCGGGGGGGCCAGATACGCAGTATTTT. Combining the CDR3 with reference TRBV25-1 and TRBJ2-3 gives the whole variable domain EADIYQTPRYLVIGTGKKITLECSQTMGHDKMYWYQQDPGMELHLIHYSYGVNSTEKGDLSSESTVSRIRTEHFPLTLESARPSHTSQYLCASSDLAGGPDTQYFGPGTRLTVL.

V and J are TRBV18 and TRBJ2-1; 9 bases align to TRBD2. Germline-derived CDR1 and CDR2 are KGHSH and LQKENI. V lost 0 bases to trimming and J lost 0 bases; unmatched junction nucleotides: 3. The CDR3 runs to 17 residues. The CDR3 is CASSPPSAGGSYNEQFF. The CDR3 DNA sequence: TGTGCCAGCTCACCACCGTCAGCGGGGGGCTCCTACAATGAGCAGTTCTTC.

The rearrangement joins TRBV30 to TRBJ2-1; possible D gene TRBD2, 7 bases. CDR1 is GTSNPN and CDR2 is SVGIG in the germline V gene (reference sequence). V lost 2 bases to trimming and J lost 6 bases, with 11 bases between them. CDR3 length equals 13 residues. The CDR3 here is CAWSWGGGNEQFF. CDR3 bases: TGTGCCTGGAGTTGGGGAGGGGGCAATGAGCAGTTCTTC. Full variable domain (remainder filled in from reference TRBV30 and TRBJ2-1): SQTIHQWPATLVQPVGSPLSLECTVEGTSNPNLYWYRQAAGRGLQLLFYSVGIGQISSEVPQNLSASRPQDRQFILSSKKLLLSDSGFYLCAWSWGGGNEQFFGPGTRLTVL.

The rearrangement links TRBV30 to TRBJ1-1; TRBD1 matches at 12 bases. Germline values: CDR1 GTSNPN, CDR2 SVGIG (reference sequence). The CDR3 contains 15 residues. The ends lost 5 bases at V and 4 bases at J; junction bases unmatched: 8. CDR3 in amino acids: CAWGTGTGGFTEAFF. The CDR3 nucleotides read TGTGCCTGGGGGACGGGGACAGGGGGCTTCACTGAAGCTTTCTTT.

V usage is TRBV5-1 and J usage is TRBJ2-2; 7 nucleotides match TRBD1. The CDR3 is 16 amino acids. Unmatched junction bases numbered 10, after V lost 3 bases and J lost 5 bases. Germline V gives CDR1 SGHRS, CDR2 YFSETQ. This CDR3 is CASSYTTGRATGELFF. CDR3 sequence (DNA): TGCGCCAGCAGCTACACGACAGGGAGAGCAACCGGGGAGCTGTTTTTT.

This clone was detected a few times. The V gene is TRBV4-1, the J gene TRBJ1-2; D remains ambiguous. V dropped 1 base and J dropped 5 bases, with 14 bases sitting between them. CDR3 length: 15 amino acids. Germline loops: CDR1 MGHRA, CDR2 YSYEKL. CDR3 DNA: TGCGCCAGCAGCCAAGGTTCTGGGCAGCAGTATGGCTACACCTTC. Its translation is CASSQGSGQQYGYTF.

This chain connects TRBV29-1 to TRBJ1-2; perhaps TRBD1 as D (5 bases). V was pared by 5 bases and J by 5 bases, with 12 bases between. The CDR3 is 12 amino acids. Germline CDR1 SQVTM, CDR2 ANQGSEA. In nucleotides, the CDR3 is TGCAGCGTTACCAGGGTCTCTTATGGCTACACCTTC. Residues: CSVTRVSYGYTF.

The rearrangement links TRBV11-2 to TRBJ1-6, with 8 positions matching TRBD1. Germline loops: CDR1 SGHAT, CDR2 FQNNGV. The V segment lost 5 bases and the J segment 5 bases; nucleotides outside the gene matches: 5. The CDR3 contains 15 residues. CDR3 protein: CASSATGQDNSPLHF. CDR3 coding DNA: TGTGCCAGCAGCGCCACGGGACAGGATAATTCACCCCTCCACTTT.